This T cell receptor (beta chain) was observed in a study of blood T cell repertoires in COVID-19. The overall study: The origin of the acute and convalescent COVID-19 samples was the United States, Italy and Spain.

The CDR3 sequence is 14 residues long. Germline V CDR1 and CDR2: SQVTM, ANQGSEA. The J segment lost 4 bases and the V segment lost 2 bases, leaving 5 bases of the junction unmatched. In terms of age and location, participants ranged from about 18 to 89 years and lived in roughly 22 US areas. Participant reports of clinical history set cohort assignment. Resolution of symptoms, clearance, or two negative PCRs was present in recovered Cohort 3 donors. This clone was seen once. Produced via immunoSEQ multiplex PCR; TCRdb's table is partial and in-frame only. The table lists under 200,000 clones, approximately 80% of them singletons.

The origin of this receptor is a woman aged 60-75 years who had recovered from COVID-19. The chain is built from TRBV29-1 and TRBJ2-3; 8 nucleotides align to TRBD2. What was sequenced was PBMCs or T cells enriched from blood (not recorded which). The CDR3 DNA follows: TGCAGCGTTGAAAGCGGGAGTGGCCCAGATACGCAGTATTTT. It encodes CSVESGSGPDTQYF.